This TCR beta chain was observed in a study of T cell changes during pregnancy in multiple sclerosis. The repertoire was sequenced with immunoSEQ multiplex PCR; TCRdb's copy has only in-frame clones and lacks some. Found here are about 83,000 clones, over 80% of them singletons; the top ten hold around 3.3%. The V gene's germline CDR1 is SQVTM and CDR2 ANQGSEA. V gave up 3 bases and J gave up 4 bases, with 8 bases separating them. The CDR3 spans 12 residues. The sequencing here drew on PBMCs, taken in the first trimester of pregnancy. This chain links TRBV29-1 with TRBJ2-3; the D gene is possibly TRBD1 (7 bases). The sequence was collected from a female donor in good health, serving as a control in a pregnancy study. Some clones in this sample may be carry-over from other donors' samples. The CDR3 region has the DNA TGCAGCGTTGACAGGGGGGCAGATACGCAGTATTTT. It specifies CSVDRGADTQYF.